This T cell receptor (beta chain) was obtained from a study of T-cell memory formation after mild COVID-19. Study observations and caveats: There was no confirmation that second-wave clones peaking on day 37 were SARS-CoV-2 specific. Clones shrinking from day 15 to 85 showed even CD4/CD8 mixes; later expanders tilted CD4+.

This clonotype came up a few times. The antigen remains unidentified. TCRdb re-called the 5' RACE reads with MiXCR, one entry per CDR3 protein. Of approximately 300,000 distinct CDR3 sequences in the sample, less than 20% were seen once. CDR1 is PRHDT and CDR2 is FYEKMQ in the germline V gene (reference sequence). The CDR3 has 14 residues. V dropped 4 bases and J dropped 2; count of bases not matched to a gene: 3. The sample was PBMCs or a T cell subset sorted from them (not recorded which). The TCR originated in a young man who had mild COVID-19 (a few samples of this study predate the infection). Cell type and time point are not known. The rearrangement joins TRBV13 to TRBJ1-1, with TRBD1 matching 8 bases. The CDR3 sequence: CASSSRGHNTEAFF. DNA for the CDR3: TGTGCCAGCAGCTCCAGGGGGCATAACACTGAAGCTTTCTTT. Looking up the rest from reference TRBV13 and TRBJ1-1 gives the full variable domain: AAGVIQSPRHLIKEKRETATLKCYPIPRHDTVYWYQQGPGQDPQFLISFYEKMQSDKGSIPDRFSAQQFSDYHSELNMSSLELGDSALYFCASSSRGHNTEAFFGQGTRLTVV.